This T cell receptor (beta chain) was observed in a study of shared clonotypes between healthy human individuals. The deep-level immunoSEQ assay was used. An approximately 220 ng quantity of DNA, 32,000 or so T cell genomes, went into the sorted-subset replicate PCRs. Methods used by the authors: Without quality scores, immunoSEQ junctional reads could not be filtered like full-length reads. Produced via immunoSEQ multiplex PCR; TCRdb's table is partial and in-frame only. The D gene and trimming were derived from the DNA, and the V and J assignments and clone size from that table. Of roughly 410,000 clones in the sample, about 97% are singletons; the top ten hold less than 0.35%. Note on this clone: Other DNA sequences in this sample translate to the same CDR3.

Deletions cut 2 bases from V and 5 bases from J, with 3 bases between. The CDR3 extends over 12 amino acids. Germline V gene sequence: CDR1 KGHSH, CDR2 LQKENI. The genes are TRBV18 and TRBJ1-4; D is unresolved. The sample was memory CD8+ T cells sorted from blood. Noted subset: CD45RO+ cells pooled with CCR7-negative TemRA cells. The receptor comes from a man younger than 45 in good health. CDR3 loop: CASSPLNEKLFF. The CDR3 DNA reads as TGTGCCAGCTCACCATTGAATGAAAAACTGTTTTTT. The whole variable domain, remainder taken from reference TRBV18 and TRBJ1-4, is NAGVMQNPRHLVRRRGQEARLRCSPMKGHSHVYWYRQLPEEGLKFMVYLQKENIIDESGMPKERFSAEFPKEGPSILRIQQVVRGDSAAYFCASSPLNEKLFFGSGTQLSVL.